Presented here are 10 T cell receptor beta chains from one specimen sequenced in a study of a mutant IDH1 vaccine in newly diagnosed glioma. Stated time point: week 5, during vaccination. Each dose delivered 300 ug of mutant IDH1 20-mer peptide subcutaneously with imiquimod. These receptors are not linked to any known antigen. Assay used: immunoSEQ multiplex PCR; TCRdb lists only in-frame clones, some missing. Of 45,000 to 60,000 clones in the sample, roughly 78% are singletons; the top ten hold about 5.2%. This specimen was PBMCs, taken from a glioma patient whose treatment included an IDH1 peptide vaccine. The receptors were sampled from a man aged 50 to 60 with glioma.

Here the CDR3 reads CASSLQGGMPGELFF. Here the CDR3 DNA reads TGTGCCAGCAGCTTGCAGGGTGGGATGCCCGGGGAGCTGTTTTTT. The chain combines TRBV7-9 with TRBJ2-2, with D possibly matching TRBD1 (5 bases). The CDR3 is 15 amino acids. Trimming cost V 3 bases and J 6 bases, with 14 bases left between them. CDR1 and CDR2 from the germline V gene are SEHNR and FQNEAQ (reference sequence).

This clone was seen once. The chain combines TRBV7-2 with TRBJ1-2; D is ambiguous. The germline CDR1 and CDR2 sequences are SGHTA and FQGNSA. The CDR3 is 16 residues long. Trimming cost V 0 bases and J 3 bases, with 14 bases left between them. CDR3 nucleotides: TGTGCCAGCAGCTTAGCCCCCCTAGGTGCGGACTATGGCTACACCTTC. Translated: CASSLAPLGADYGYTF.

This sequence joins TRBV14 and TRBJ2-5; 9 bases agree with TRBD1. Trimming removed 4 bases from V and 7 bases from J; junction bases left unmatched: 7. The length of the CDR3 is 14 residues. Germline CDR1 is SGHDN and CDR2 is FVKESK. CDR3: CASSLTGGGVTQYF. The CDR3 bases are TGTGCCAGCAGCCTTACAGGGGGCGGAGTGACCCAGTACTTC.

The J gene is TRBJ1-2, the V gene TRBV6-5; TRBD1 aligns across 8 bases. The CDR3 spans 15 residues. The germline V gene has CDR1 MNHEY and CDR2 SVGAGI. The junction had 6 bases not matched to a gene; V was cut back by 2 bases and J by 4 bases. CDR3 DNA: TGTGCCAGCAGTTACAAGACAGGGGCAGGCTATGGCTACACCTTC. This translates into CASSYKTGAGYGYTF.

The genes are TRBV5-4 and TRBJ1-2; D is unclear. The CDR3 is 12 amino acids. V gave up 4 bases and J gave up 4 bases, with 8 bases separating them. CDR1 is SGHNT and CDR2 is YYREEE in the germline V gene (reference sequence). CDR3 loop: CASSPDGYGYTF. The CDR3 DNA is TGTGCCAGCAGCCCGGACGGCTATGGCTACACCTTC.

The V call is TRBV10-3, the J call TRBJ2-1; TRBD2 matches at 11 bases. Unmatched junction bases numbered 0, after V lost 0 bases and J lost 2 bases. The CDR3 runs to 16 residues. Germline loops: CDR1 ENHRY, CDR2 SYGVKD. In DNA, the CDR3 is TGTGCCATCAGTGAGTCACTAGCGGGGGCCTACAATGAGCAGTTCTTC. It specifies CAISESLAGAYNEQFF.

This clone was seen a few times. The genes are TRBV7-9 and TRBJ1-1, with D uncertain. Germline V gives CDR1 SEHNR, CDR2 FQNEAQ (reference sequence). The CDR3 is 13 amino acids. Trimming cost V 6 bases and J 1 base, with 9 bases left between them. Here the CDR3 DNA reads TGTGCCAGCAGGACGGGCGCGAACACTGAAGCTTTCTTT. Its translation is CASRTGANTEAFF.

V is TRBV19 and J is TRBJ1-5; D is unclear. Between the trimmed V and J ends, which lost 6 bases and 3 bases, there was a span of 15 bases. This CDR3 is built from 15 residues. Germline V gene sequence: CDR1 LNHDA, CDR2 SQIVND (reference sequence). In DNA, the CDR3 is TGTGCCAGTAGCCTTTGGGGAAGGTCCAATCAGCCCCAGCATTTT. Residues: CASSLWGRSNQPQHF. The whole variable domain, remainder taken from reference TRBV19 and TRBJ1-5, is DGGITQSPKYLFRKEGQNVTLSCEQNLNHDAMYWYRQDPGQGLRLIYYSQIVNDFQKGDIAEGYSVSREKKESFPLTVTSAQKNPTAFYLCASSLWGRSNQPQHFGDGTRLSIL.

This clone was found once. The V and J genes are TRBV6-1 and TRBJ2-2; D not resolved. The V end lost 7 bases, the J end lost 6 bases, and 18 bases lay between the germline ends. Germline lookup yields CDR1 MNHNS and CDR2 SASEGT. The CDR3 is 15 amino acids. Here the CDR3 DNA reads TGTGCCAGCACCTCCAACCCAATGGGGTCCGGGGAGCTGTTTTTT. The encoded protein is CASTSNPMGSGELFF.

The chain recombines TRBV19 with TRBJ2-7; the D gene is possibly TRBD2 (6 bases). CDR3 length: 14 residues. V shed 6 bases and J shed 6 bases, with 18 bases lying between them. Germline CDR1 reads LNHDA; CDR2 reads SQIVND (reference sequence). CDR3 sequence reads: CASRRDSSVGEQYF. CDR3 sequence (DNA): TGTGCCAGTAGACGGGACTCCTCTGTGGGCGAGCAGTACTTC. The full variable domain, in which reference TRBV19 and TRBJ2-7 provide the parts outside the CDR3, is DGGITQSPKYLFRKEGQNVTLSCEQNLNHDAMYWYRQDPGQGLRLIYYSQIVNDFQKGDIAEGYSVSREKKESFPLTVTSAQKNPTAFYLCASRRDSSVGEQYFGPGTRLTVT.